These 20 T cell receptor beta chains share one sample of origin, sequenced in a study of early T cells in non-severe SARS-CoV-2 infection (dated by TCRdb to the early 2020s). The library was prepared using 5' RACE. The sequencing machine was a NextSeq 500. The public reads were quality trimmed at Q25 with fastp and then assembled into clones with MiXCR by TCRdb, keeping productive beta chains. Rows matching on CDR3 protein sequence are summarized as one entry with the most common DNA and genes. The sample records fewer than 100,000 distinct CDR3 sequences, around 9.9% of which are singletons. The ten largest clonotypes hold nearly 5% of the sample. What was sequenced was whole blood. Receptor source: an adult who was a healthcare worker with PCR-confirmed SARS-CoV-2 infection or an uninfected control (not recorded which).

This clonotype was seen at least ten times. The rearrangement joins TRBV20-1 to TRBJ2-7; unclear D gene. Germline V gene lookup returns CDR1 DFQATT and CDR2 SNEGSKA (reference sequence). V lost 6 bases to trimming and J lost 6 bases, with 12 bases between them. CDR3 size: 11 residues. CDR3 region: CSAPSKGEQYF. DNA of the CDR3: TGCAGTGCCCCGTCAAAGGGCGAGCAGTACTTC.

The J gene is TRBJ2-7, the V gene TRBV7-2; D is perhaps TRBD2 (6 bases). Germline V CDR1 and CDR2: SGHTA, FQGNSA. The CDR3 covers 15 residues. Trimming shortened V by 2 bases and J by 0 bases, and 11 bases separated the two germline ends. Here the CDR3 reads CASSLSLADSYEQYF. The CDR3 DNA reads as TGTGCCAGCAGCTTAAGTTTAGCGGACTCCTACGAGCAGTACTTC.

The V and J genes are TRBV12-3 or TRBV12-4 and TRBJ2-7; D unclear. This CDR3 region has 12 residues. Trimming stripped 5 bases from V and 6 bases from J, with 11 bases between. In DNA, the CDR3 is TGTGCCAGCAGTCTTACCGCGCGCGAGCAGTACTTC. Protein: CASSLTAREQYF.

This clonotype occurred a few times. The rearrangement links TRBV11-2 to TRBJ2-3; TRBD1 aligns across 9 bases. V shed 3 bases and J 5 bases; nucleotides not matched to a gene: 9. CDR1 SGHAT and CDR2 FQNNGV come from the germline V gene. The CDR3 is 16 residues long. CDR3 amino acids: CASSLNPGQGGDTQYF. DNA for the CDR3: TGTGCCAGCAGCTTGAACCCGGGACAGGGAGGAGATACGCAGTATTTT. The full variable domain, its missing parts supplied by reference TRBV11-2 and TRBJ2-3, is EAGVAQSPRYKIIEKRQSVAFWCNPISGHATLYWYQQILGQGPKLLIQFQNNGVVDDSQLPKDRFSAERLKGVDSTLKIQPAKLEDSAVYLCASSLNPGQGGDTQYFGPGTRLTVL.

This clonotype was seen a few times. The CDR3 sequence: CASSLEAGRSNQPQHF. The CDR3 DNA sequence: TGTGCCAGCAGTTTAGAGGCGGGGCGGAGCAATCAGCCCCAGCATTTT. The chain recombines TRBV27 with TRBJ1-5; a possible D gene is TRBD1 (5 bases). This CDR3 has 16 residues. Trimming removed 2 bases from V and 1 base from J, with 12 bases in between. Germline V CDR1 and CDR2: MNHEY, SMNVEV (reference sequence).

This clonotype was recorded at least ten times. The V call is TRBV4-2, the J call TRBJ1-5; the D gene is possibly TRBD1 (5 bases). The CDR3 spans 16 residues. The germline CDR1 and CDR2 sequences are LGHNA and YNFKEQ. V shed 0 bases and J shed 3 bases, with 12 bases lying between them. CDR3 in DNA: TGTGCCAGCAGCCAAGATTCTGCAGGGAACAATCAGCCCCAGCATTTT. Translating it yields CASSQDSAGNNQPQHF.

This clonotype has a handful of counts. The chain recombines TRBV12-3 or TRBV12-4 with TRBJ1-5; a weak D match, TRBD1 (5 bases). The CDR3 is 17 amino acids. The ends were cut back, 6 bases at V and 1 base at J, with 19 bases in the middle. CDR3 DNA: TGTGCCAGCAGCCCGGGACGGGCGGGACGGAGCAATCAGCCCCAGCATTTT. The encoded protein is CASSPGRAGRSNQPQHF.

This clonotype was seen at least ten times. The chain carries TRBV7-2 and TRBJ1-5; D remains ambiguous. Germline CDR1 reads SGHTA; CDR2 reads FQGNSA. The CDR3 is 14 residues long. V was trimmed by 3 bases and J by 6 bases, leaving 12 bases between them. The CDR3 DNA is TGTGCCAGCAGCTTGGGTCCTCACAGTCAGCCCCAGCATTTT. Translated: CASSLGPHSQPQHF.

This clonotype was detected a few times. The chain joins TRBV3-1 to TRBJ1-2, with TRBD1 as a possible D gene (6 bases). V dropped 5 bases and J dropped 8 bases, with 12 bases sitting between them. Germline values: CDR1 LGHDT, CDR2 YNNKEL (reference sequence). There are 12 residues in the CDR3. This chain's CDR3 is CASSGRGRGYTF. The CDR3 nucleotides are TGTGCCAGCAGCGGACGGGGGCGCGGCTACACCTTC.

The chain is built from TRBV27 and TRBJ2-2; the match to TRBD1 covers 9 bases. The germline V gene has CDR1 MNHEY and CDR2 SMNVEV (reference sequence). With V trimmed by 3 bases and J by 7 bases, 12 bases remained unmatched. This CDR3 is 17 amino acids long. CDR3 amino acids: CASSFTGGSLLVGELFF. CDR3 coding DNA: TGTGCCAGCAGTTTTACAGGGGGCAGTCTTTTAGTCGGGGAGCTGTTTTTT.

This clonotype was detected a few times. The V gene is TRBV7-8, the J gene TRBJ1-1; D is ambiguous. The V end lost 1 base, the J end lost 1 base, and 7 bases lay between the germline ends. Germline CDR1 is SGHVS and CDR2 is FQNEAQ. The CDR3 sequence is 14 residues long. The CDR3 bases are TGTGCCAGCAGCTTAGGCAGCCCGAACACTGAAGCTTTCTTT. Its protein is CASSLGSPNTEAFF.

The rearrangement uses TRBV20-1 and TRBJ1-1; D perhaps matches TRBD1 (5 bases). V lost 3 bases to trimming and J lost 0 bases, with 8 bases between them. Germline V CDR1 and CDR2: DFQATT, SNEGSKA (reference sequence). The CDR3 runs 13 residues. CDR3 sequence: CSASLTVNTEAFF. CDR3 sequence (DNA): TGCAGTGCTAGCCTGACAGTGAACACTGAAGCTTTCTTT.

This clonotype appeared many times. J is TRBJ1-1 and V is TRBV6-6; D is unclear. The germline V gene has CDR1 MNHNY and CDR2 SVGAGI (reference sequence). Trimming shortened V by 6 bases and J by 0 bases, and 11 bases separated the two germline ends. The CDR3 loop spans 14 amino acids. DNA of the CDR3: TGTGCCAGCAGGCTACAGCCTATGAACACTGAAGCTTTCTTT. Its translation: CASRLQPMNTEAFF.

This clonotype was seen a handful of times. V and J are TRBV7-9 and TRBJ2-5; 8 positions agree with TRBD2. This CDR3 region has 15 residues. Per the germline V gene, CDR1 is SEHNR and CDR2 is FQNEAQ (reference sequence). With V trimmed by 2 bases and J by 2 bases, 4 bases remained unmatched. The CDR3 nucleotides are TGTGCCAGCAGCTTAAGCGGGAGCAATCAAGAGACCCAGTACTTC. As protein: CASSLSGSNQETQYF.

This clonotype was counted a few times. The chain employs TRBV5-1 and TRBJ2-3, with D tentatively TRBD2 (5 bases). The germline V and J ends were trimmed by 0 bases and 5 bases, with 7 bases remaining between them. The length of the CDR3 is 13 residues. The V gene's germline CDR1 is SGHRS and CDR2 YFSETQ. The CDR3 DNA reads as TGCGCCAGCAGCTTGGGGGAGAGAGATACGCAGTATTTT. It yields the protein CASSLGERDTQYF.

This clonotype was detected a few times. The V call is TRBV3-1, the J call TRBJ2-1; no clear D gene. The CDR3 consists of 13 residues. Trimming stripped 1 base from V and 4 bases from J, with 5 bases between. Germline CDR1 LGHDT, CDR2 YNNKEL (reference sequence). The CDR3 nucleotides read TGTGCCAGCAGCCAAGGGCGATACAATGAGCAGTTCTTC. This codes for CASSQGRYNEQFF.

This clonotype was detected many times. This chain uses TRBV1 with TRBJ1-1. TRBV1 is a documented pseudogene. CDR3 length: 14 amino acids. The CDR3, as DNA: TGCACCAGCAGCCAAGAAGCGGCCGTGTGGAAAGCTTTCTTT. Protein sequence: CTSSQEAAVWKAFF.

In its sample, this clonotype was seen a few times. This chain joins TRBV28 and TRBJ1-1; TRBD1 matches 7 bases. From germline, CDR1 is MDHEN and CDR2 SYDVKM. V lost 5 bases and J lost 0; bases outside the gene matches: 3. This CDR3 is built from 14 residues. The CDR3 loop is CASSGGQMNTEAFF. In DNA form, the CDR3 reads TGTGCCAGCAGTGGGGGACAGATGAACACTGAAGCTTTCTTT. The full variable domain, completed using reference TRBV28 and TRBJ1-1, is DVKVTQSSRYLVKRTGEKVFLECVQDMDHENMFWYRQDPGLGLRLIYFSYDVKMKEKGDIPEGYSVSREKKERFSLILESASTNQTSMYLCASSGGQMNTEAFFGQGTRLTVV.

This clonotype occurred many times. This chain connects TRBV7-2 to TRBJ2-6; no clear D gene. Germline V gene lookup returns CDR1 SGHTA and CDR2 FQGNSA. V was clipped by 5 bases and J by 0 bases, with 26 bases between them. This CDR3 has 21 residues. In DNA, the CDR3 is TGTGCCAGCAGCGCCGACCGGCCGGGCCTCCAGATCCTCTCTGGGGCCAACGTCCTGACTTTC. This codes for CASSADRPGLQILSGANVLTF. The variable domain in full, completed from reference TRBV7-2 and TRBJ2-6, reads GAGVSQSPSNKVTEKGKDVELRCDPISGHTALYWYRQSLGQGLEFLIYFQGNSAPDKSGLPSDRFSAERTGGSVSTLTIQRTQQEDSAVYLCASSADRPGLQILSGANVLTFGAGSRLTVL.

This chain uses TRBV7-9 with TRBJ2-3, with 7 bases matching TRBD1. J gave up 6 bases and V 4 bases, and 22 bases lay outside the gene matches. This CDR3 is 19 amino acids long. Germline V CDR1 and CDR2: SEHNR, FQNEAQ (reference sequence). CDR3 sequence (DNA): TGTGCCAGCAGCTCCTACACCCAGACGGGACAGCCCTCCCAGGATACGCAGTATTTT. Translation: CASSSYTQTGQPSQDTQYF.